This is a list of T cell receptor beta chains from one sample in a study of blood T cells in healthy people across ages. TCRdb called the 5' RACE reads again in MiXCR, with one record for every CDR3 protein. The sample has around 1,000,000 distinct CDR3 sequences; roughly 24% are singletons. The data also belong to a second study, concerning T cells of mothers and their children.

The sample comprised blood. These receptors originate from a girl aged 2 to 10 in good health. CDR3s include the opening cysteine and the closing phenylalanine or tryptophan. Each record gives: V gene, D gene, clone size, J gene, CDR3 length, CDR3 protein, CDR3 DNA. D genes are given only for firm matches. Only some rows state a clone size, as once, few, many or a class for expanded clones.

V gene: TRBV25-1; D gene: -; clone size: -; J gene: TRBJ2-5; CDR3 length: 15; CDR3 protein: CASSPTRGRQETQYF; CDR3 DNA: TGTGCCAGCAGCCCAACTAGGGGCAGACAAGAGACCCAGTACTTC
V gene: TRBV18; D gene: -; clone size: once; J gene: TRBJ2-1; CDR3 length: 17; CDR3 protein: CASSPLASDSSYNEQFF; CDR3 DNA: TGTGCCAGCTCACCACTGGCTAGCGATAGCTCCTACAATGAGCAGTTCTTC
V gene: TRBV7-2; D gene: -; clone size: -; J gene: TRBJ2-7; CDR3 length: 15; CDR3 protein: CASSSHGTPSFEQYF; CDR3 DNA: TGTGCCAGCAGCAGCCATGGGACTCCCTCTTTCGAGCAGTACTTC
V gene: TRBV5-1; D gene: TRBD2; clone size: -; J gene: TRBJ2-3; CDR3 length: 17; CDR3 protein: CASSLEASGTFTDTQYF; CDR3 DNA: TGCGCCAGCAGCTTGGAAGCTAGCGGGACCTTCACAGATACGCAGTATTTT
V gene: TRBV20-1; D gene: -; clone size: -; J gene: TRBJ1-2; CDR3 length: 14; CDR3 protein: CSARDQWTSYGYTF; CDR3 DNA: TGCAGTGCTAGAGATCAATGGACGTCCTATGGCTACACCTTC
V gene: TRBV10-2; D gene: TRBD2; clone size: -; J gene: TRBJ2-7; CDR3 length: 14; CDR3 protein: CASWGGNTAYEQYF; CDR3 DNA: TGCGCCAGCTGGGGGGGGAACACAGCTTACGAGCAGTACTTC
V gene: TRBV25-1; D gene: -; clone size: many; J gene: TRBJ1-4; CDR3 length: 14; CDR3 protein: CASSLGGANEKLFF; CDR3 DNA: TGTGCCAGCAGTCTAGGGGGAGCTAATGAAAAACTGTTTTTT
V gene: TRBV5-6; D gene: -; clone size: few; J gene: TRBJ1-1; CDR3 length: 16; CDR3 protein: CASSLNLEGLGTEAFF; CDR3 DNA: TGTGCCAGCAGCTTGAATTTGGAGGGGCTGGGGACTGAAGCTTTCTTT
V gene: TRBV29-1; D gene: -; clone size: few; J gene: TRBJ2-7; CDR3 length: 12; CDR3 protein: CSVLTASYEQYF; CDR3 DNA: TGCAGCGTTTTGACAGCCTCCTACGAGCAGTACTTC
V gene: TRBV7-3; D gene: -; clone size: many; J gene: TRBJ2-1; CDR3 length: 12; CDR3 protein: CASSLTGGEQFF; CDR3 DNA: TGTGCCAGCAGTTTAACCGGGGGTGAGCAGTTCTTC
V gene: TRBV27; D gene: -; clone size: many; J gene: TRBJ2-1; CDR3 length: 14; CDR3 protein: CASSSSGAYNEQFF; CDR3 DNA: TGTGCCAGCAGTTCTTCCGGGGCCTACAATGAGCAGTTCTTC
V gene: TRBV13; D gene: -; clone size: -; J gene: TRBJ1-2; CDR3 length: 15; CDR3 protein: CASSFIGERARGYTF; CDR3 DNA: TGTGCCAGCAGCTTCATAGGTGAACGGGCAAGGGGCTACACCTTC
V gene: TRBV28; D gene: TRBD2; clone size: once; J gene: TRBJ2-7; CDR3 length: 14; CDR3 protein: CATRTSLTSYEQYF; CDR3 DNA: TGTGCCACCAGGACTAGCCTCACCTCCTACGAGCAGTACTTC
V gene: TRBV29-1; D gene: -; clone size: -; J gene: TRBJ1-1; CDR3 length: 14; CDR3 protein: CSVGRGIEITEAFF; CDR3 DNA: TGCAGCGTTGGGAGGGGGATAGAAATCACTGAAGCTTTCTTT
V gene: TRBV27; D gene: TRBD1; clone size: -; J gene: TRBJ1-6; CDR3 length: 18; CDR3 protein: CASSRYRQGSSYNSPLHF; CDR3 DNA: TGTGCCAGCAGCCGATACAGACAGGGAAGCTCCTATAATTCACCCCTCCACTTT
V gene: TRBV24-1; D gene: -; clone size: -; J gene: TRBJ2-3; CDR3 length: 20; CDR3 protein: CATSDLQGGPQGSSTDTQYF; CDR3 DNA: TGTGCCACCAGTGATTTGCAAGGGGGTCCACAGGGAAGTTCCACAGATACGCAGTATTTT
V gene: TRBV4-3; D gene: TRBD1; clone size: few; J gene: TRBJ1-4; CDR3 length: 14; CDR3 protein: CASSRQGSAEKLFF; CDR3 DNA: TGCGCCAGCAGCCGACAGGGGTCGGCGGAAAAACTGTTTTTT
V gene: TRBV28; D gene: -; clone size: -; J gene: TRBJ2-1; CDR3 length: 15; CDR3 protein: CASSRTGGTFSGQFF; CDR3 DNA: TGTGCCAGCAGCCGGACTGGAGGCACTTTCAGTGGGCAGTTCTTC
V gene: TRBV6-5; D gene: TRBD1; clone size: -; J gene: TRBJ2-5; CDR3 length: 15; CDR3 protein: CASSYSDRFQETQYF; CDR3 DNA: TGTGCCAGCAGTTACTCGGACAGGTTTCAAGAGACCCAGTACTTC
V gene: TRBV12-3/TRBV12-4; D gene: TRBD2; clone size: -; J gene: TRBJ2-5; CDR3 length: 12; CDR3 protein: CASSLGLAGSYF; CDR3 DNA: TGTGCCAGCAGCCTCGGACTAGCGGGATCGTACTTC
V gene: TRBV12-5; D gene: TRBD1; clone size: few; J gene: TRBJ2-1; CDR3 length: 15; CDR3 protein: CASAAGTGEYNEQFF; CDR3 DNA: TGTGCTAGTGCCGCCGGGACAGGGGAATACAATGAGCAGTTCTTC
V gene: TRBV7-8; D gene: TRBD1; clone size: -; J gene: TRBJ2-2; CDR3 length: 14; CDR3 protein: CASSWGQAPGELFF; CDR3 DNA: TGTGCCAGCAGCTGGGGACAGGCCCCCGGGGAGCTGTTTTTT
V gene: TRBV7-8; D gene: TRBD2; clone size: -; J gene: TRBJ2-1; CDR3 length: 17; CDR3 protein: CASSLGWGSGVYNEQFF; CDR3 DNA: TGTGCCAGCAGCCTAGGGTGGGGTAGCGGGGTATACAATGAGCAGTTCTTC
V gene: TRBV12-3/TRBV12-4; D gene: -; clone size: -; J gene: TRBJ2-5; CDR3 length: 14; CDR3 protein: CASSVTGEEETQYF; CDR3 DNA: TGTGCCAGCAGTGTTACAGGGGAGGAAGAGACCCAGTACTTC
V gene: TRBV6-6; D gene: -; clone size: few; J gene: TRBJ2-4; CDR3 length: 15; CDR3 protein: CASSYTGQAKNIQYF; CDR3 DNA: TGTGCCAGCAGTTACACAGGACAGGCCAAAAACATTCAGTACTTC
V gene: TRBV15; D gene: -; clone size: few; J gene: TRBJ1-4; CDR3 length: 15; CDR3 protein: CATSRARQVVEKLFF; CDR3 DNA: TGTGCCACCAGCAGAGCCCGACAGGTTGTGGAAAAACTGTTTTTT
V gene: TRBV10-3; D gene: -; clone size: -; J gene: TRBJ1-3; CDR3 length: 11; CDR3 protein: CAVGSGNTIYF; CDR3 DNA: TGTGCCGTGGGATCCGGAAACACCATATATTTT
V gene: TRBV29-1; D gene: TRBD2; clone size: -; J gene: TRBJ2-7; CDR3 length: 11; CDR3 protein: CSVYSGTQNYF; CDR3 DNA: TGCAGCGTTTACAGCGGGACCCAGAACTACTTC
V gene: TRBV7-9; D gene: -; clone size: -; J gene: TRBJ1-1; CDR3 length: 13; CDR3 protein: CASSLIGEAEAFF; CDR3 DNA: TGTGCCAGCAGCTTAATTGGGGAGGCTGAAGCTTTCTTT
V gene: TRBV7-9; D gene: -; clone size: -; J gene: TRBJ2-1; CDR3 length: 14; CDR3 protein: CASSITQENNEQFF; CDR3 DNA: TGTGCCAGCAGTATCACCCAAGAAAACAATGAGCAGTTCTTC
V gene: TRBV6-5; D gene: -; clone size: few; J gene: TRBJ1-5; CDR3 length: 12; CDR3 protein: CASWPDGQPQHF; CDR3 DNA: TGTGCCAGCTGGCCAGATGGGCAGCCCCAGCATTTT
V gene: TRBV7-2; D gene: TRBD1; clone size: -; J gene: TRBJ1-5; CDR3 length: 15; CDR3 protein: CASSTRQGGRQPQHF; CDR3 DNA: TGTGCCAGCAGCACCAGACAGGGCGGCCGTCAGCCCCAGCATTTT
V gene: TRBV9; D gene: TRBD2; clone size: once; J gene: TRBJ2-2; CDR3 length: 17; CDR3 protein: CASSIEPTLAGTGELFF; CDR3 DNA: TGTGCCAGCAGCATAGAACCCACACTAGCGGGCACCGGGGAGCTGTTTTTT
V gene: TRBV13; D gene: -; clone size: few; J gene: TRBJ1-3; CDR3 length: 16; CDR3 protein: CASSLQSGASGNTIYF; CDR3 DNA: TGTGCCAGCAGCTTACAGTCAGGGGCCTCTGGAAACACCATATATTTT